Each of the 7 T cell receptor beta chains below was sequenced from the same sample in a study of T cell responses to AZD1222 COVID-19 vaccine. The protocol was immunoSEQ multiplex PCR, while the TCRdb copy is restricted to in-frame clones and leaves out a portion. The sample lists some 150,000 clones; 92% were seen once. Sample: peripheral blood, taken on day 0 of MenACWY control vaccination. The origin of the receptors is an adult in good health.

The chain combines TRBV4-1 with TRBJ2-7, with 9 bases that match TRBD2. The CDR3 extends over 15 amino acids. The V gene's germline CDR1 is MGHRA and CDR2 YSYEKL. V trimming: 4 bases; J trimming: 5 bases; junction bases outside the gene matches: 9. CDR3 bases: TGCGCCAGCAGCCCGTTTAGCGGGAGTGGGAACGAGCAGTACTTC. It specifies CASSPFSGSGNEQYF.

The V call is TRBV9, the J call TRBJ1-6, with D possibly being TRBD1 (6 bases). The V end lost 3 bases, the J end lost 0 bases, and 19 bases lay between the germline ends. The germline V gene has CDR1 SGDLS and CDR2 YYNGEE. The CDR3 covers 19 residues. CDR3 residues: CASSADRGGPSSYNSPLHF. The CDR3, as DNA: TGTGCCAGCAGCGCCGATAGGGGGGGGCCCAGCTCCTATAATTCACCCCTCCACTTT.

The chain recombines TRBV5-5 with TRBJ1-5, with TRBD1 matching 7 bases. V gave up 0 bases and J gave up 11 bases; unmatched junction bases: 8. Germline values: CDR1 SGHKS, CDR2 YYEKEE (reference sequence). This CDR3 is 14 amino acids long. The CDR3 sequence is CASSLGDSHLSQHF. The CDR3 DNA sequence: TGTGCCAGCAGCTTGGGGGACAGCCATCTGTCCCAGCATTTT.

The V gene is TRBV7-3, the J gene TRBJ1-6; 9 nucleotides match TRBD1. Germline V gene lookup returns CDR1 SGHTA and CDR2 FQGTGA. The CDR3 covers 14 residues. The V segment lost 3 bases and the J segment 10 bases; nucleotides outside the gene matches: 4. The CDR3 loop is CASSLTGGLSPLHF. CDR3 nucleotide sequence: TGTGCCAGCAGCTTGACAGGGGGTTTGTCACCCCTCCACTTT.

This sequence joins TRBV5-4 and TRBJ2-1; D might be TRBD2 (5 bases). The germline V and J ends were trimmed by 3 bases and 4 bases, with 14 bases remaining between them. The CDR3 runs to 15 residues. The germline gives CDR1 SGHNT, CDR2 YYREEE (reference sequence). CDR3 DNA: TGTGCCAGCAGCTCCCCCAGAGCGGATTACAATGAGCAGTTCTTC. This sequence encodes CASSSPRADYNEQFF.

V is TRBV10-1 and J is TRBJ1-2; no definite D call. Germline V gene sequence: CDR1 WNHNN, CDR2 SYGVQD (reference sequence). CDR3 length: 13 residues. The V gene lost 5 bases and the J gene lost 2 bases, with 9 bases spanning the gap. CDR3 DNA: TGCGCCAGCAGTTCCGACACCAACTATGGCTACACCTTC. Translation: CASSSDTNYGYTF.

J is TRBJ2-2 and V is TRBV30, with D unclear. Germline V CDR1 and CDR2: GTSNPN, SVGIG (reference sequence). CDR3 length: 14 residues. Deletions cut 4 bases from V and 5 bases from J, with 14 bases between. CDR3 nucleotides: TGTGCCTGGAAATGGTCTATCGAAACCGGGGAGCTGTTTTTT. It yields the protein CAWKWSIETGELFF.